Listed below are T cell receptor beta chains from one sample, sequenced in a study of blood T cell repertoires in COVID-19. Measured with immunoSEQ multiplex PCR; TCRdb has only the in-frame clones, and not every one. Here the sample spans about 180,000 clones, around 89% being singletons. The sample comprised peripheral blood. Receptors originate from a young man who had recovered from COVID-19. Each CDR3 is given with its conserved first and last residue. A D gene is named only where the DNA matches it firmly. Clone size is given for some rows only: seen once, a few or many times, or a class if the clone is expanded.

J gene	V gene	D gene	CDR3 length	clone size	CDR3 protein	CDR3 DNA
TRBJ1-1	TRBV4-1	NA	14	NA	CASSRVASNTEAFF	TGCGCCAGCAGCCGCGTCGCTTCGAACACTGAAGCTTTCTTT
TRBJ2-7	TRBV5-1	NA	14	NA	CASSLLPYSYEQYF	TGCGCCAGCAGCTTGCTACCCTACTCCTACGAGCAGTACTTC
TRBJ2-6	TRBV9	NA	19	NA	CASSVNKGVFTSGANVLTF	TGTGCCAGCAGCGTTAATAAGGGGGTCTTTACCTCTGGGGCCAACGTCCTGACTTTC
TRBJ2-2	TRBV2	NA	13	NA	CASERANTGELFF	TGTGCCAGCGAGCGAGCGAACACCGGGGAGCTGTTTTTT
TRBJ1-3	TRBV11-2	NA	16	NA	CASSLVEWGRLNTIYF	TGTGCCAGCAGCCTCGTTGAGTGGGGCAGGCTAAACACCATATATTTT
TRBJ1-3	TRBV5-4	NA	15	NA	CASSLDSPSAGTIYF	TGTGCCAGCAGCTTGGATAGTCCATCGGCAGGCACCATATATTTT
TRBJ2-7	TRBV28	NA	11	NA	CASRGLYEQYF	TGTGCCAGCAGGGGGCTATACGAGCAGTACTTC
TRBJ1-2	TRBV6-1	TRBD1	13	NA	CASSEAGVGDRGF	TGTGCCAGCAGTGAAGCGGGGGTTGGGGACAGGGGCTTC
TRBJ2-3	TRBV4-3	NA	15	once	CASSQVTGFTDTQYF	TGCGCCAGCAGCCAAGTAACAGGGTTCACAGATACGCAGTATTTT
TRBJ1-1	TRBV5-5	NA	11	NA	CASTRGTEAFF	TGTGCCAGCACACGGGGCACTGAAGCTTTCTTT
TRBJ1-5	TRBV10-1	NA	13	NA	CASSRGPNQPQHF	TGCGCCAGCTCTAGGGGCCCCAATCAGCCCCAGCATTTT
TRBJ2-2	TRBV29-1	TRBD1	12	NA	CSYRTGPGELFF	TGCAGCTACCGGACAGGGCCCGGGGAGCTGTTTTTT
TRBJ2-7	TRBV28	TRBD1	14	NA	CASSPTQDRAEQYF	TGTGCCAGCAGTCCGACCCAGGACAGGGCTGAGCAGTACTTC
TRBJ1-5	TRBV19	TRBD1	16	once	CASSHRDRLLNQPQHF	TGTGCCAGTAGTCACCGGGACAGACTCCTAAATCAGCCCCAGCATTTT
TRBJ2-5	TRBV7-9	NA	14	NA	CASSPREIQETQYF	TGTGCCAGCAGCCCACGGGAGATTCAAGAGACCCAGTACTTC
TRBJ1-1	TRBV11-2	NA	15	NA	CASSPRGGMNTEAFF	TGTGCCAGCAGCCCCAGGGGCGGCATGAACACTGAAGCTTTCTTT
TRBJ1-3	TRBV6-2/TRBV6-3	NA	16	NA	CASSYFTGNSGNTIYF	TGTGCCAGCAGTTACTTTACAGGGAACTCTGGAAACACCATATATTTT
TRBJ2-2	TRBV4-2	TRBD1	19	few	CASSKDPPAGTGTTGELFF	TGTGCCAGCAGCAAGGACCCTCCCGCCGGGACAGGGACCACCGGGGAGCTGTTTTTT
TRBJ2-1	TRBV6-5	TRBD2	14	NA	CASSRGLADNEQFF	TGTGCCAGCAGTAGGGGACTAGCCGACAATGAGCAGTTCTTC
TRBJ2-7	TRBV6-5	NA	14	NA	CASSDRGQRTREYF	TGTGCCAGCAGCGATCGCGGACAGAGGACCAGGGAGTACTTC
TRBJ2-5	TRBV7-9	TRBD1	16	NA	CASSSSSQGAPGTQYF	TGTGCCAGCAGCTCGTCTTCTCAGGGGGCCCCAGGGACCCAGTACTTC
TRBJ2-7	TRBV28	TRBD1	11	NA	CASSRWGQKYF	TGTGCCAGCAGCCGATGGGGACAGAAGTACTTC
TRBJ1-5	TRBV19	NA	14	NA	CASSFREVNQPQHF	TGTGCCAGTAGTTTTCGGGAGGTCAATCAGCCCCAGCATTTT
TRBJ1-1	TRBV9	NA	13	NA	CASSARGYTEAFF	TGTGCCAGCAGCGCTCGGGGGTACACTGAAGCTTTCTTT
TRBJ2-7	TRBV27	NA	13	NA	CASTPQGGKGQYF	TGTGCCAGCACCCCACAGGGGGGGAAGGGACAGTACTTC
TRBJ1-5	TRBV19	NA	13	NA	CASSTQGFQPQHF	TGTGCCAGTAGTACTCAGGGATTCCAGCCCCAGCATTTT
TRBJ2-2	TRBV14	NA	15	NA	CASAPGLANTGELFF	TGTGCCAGTGCGCCGGGACTCGCGAACACCGGGGAGCTGTTTTTT
TRBJ2-2	TRBV4-1	NA	13	NA	CASSLPRTGELFF	TGCGCCAGCAGTCTCCCTCGGACCGGGGAGCTGTTTTTT
TRBJ2-7	TRBV2	NA	10	NA	CASRKGEQYF	TGTGCCAGCAGAAAGGGGGAGCAGTACTTC
TRBJ1-5	TRBV6-2/TRBV6-3	TRBD1	13	NA	CASSGTGGQPQHF	TGTGCCAGCAGTGGGACAGGGGGACAGCCCCAGCATTTT
TRBJ2-7	TRBV7-9	TRBD1	15	NA	CASSSRDSMSYEQYF	TGTGCCAGCAGCTCCCGGGACAGCATGTCCTACGAGCAGTACTTC
TRBJ2-1	TRBV28	TRBD2	16	NA	CASSPLGREGRGEQFF	TGTGCCAGCAGCCCCCTGGGGCGGGAGGGCCGGGGTGAGCAGTTCTTC
TRBJ2-1	TRBV5-8	TRBD1	15	NA	CASSLVGRGYNEQFF	TGTGCCAGCAGCTTGGTGGGCAGGGGGTACAATGAGCAGTTCTTC
TRBJ2-1	TRBV18	NA	14	NA	CASSEGLKGNEQFF	TGTGCCAGCTCGGAGGGCCTCAAAGGGAATGAGCAGTTCTTC
TRBJ2-5	TRBV5-4	TRBD1	16	NA	CASSTHRTGGVETQYF	TGTGCCAGCAGCACCCATAGGACAGGGGGTGTGGAGACCCAGTACTTC
TRBJ1-1	TRBV19	TRBD1	15	NA	CASRPPGQGVPEAFF	TGTGCCAGTAGGCCCCCGGGACAGGGGGTCCCTGAAGCTTTCTTT
TRBJ2-1	TRBV21-1	NA	15	NA	CASSSRLAGVDEQFF	TGTGCCAGCAGCTCCCGACTAGCGGGAGTCGATGAGCAGTTCTTC
TRBJ1-2	TRBV9	NA	18	NA	CASSVESVVEGSYYGYTF	TGTGCCAGCAGCGTAGAGAGCGTCGTTGAGGGTTCCTACTATGGCTACACCTTC
TRBJ1-5	TRBV6-1	NA	13	once	CASSETGNQPQHF	TGTGCCAGCAGTGAGACGGGAAATCAGCCCCAGCATTTT
TRBJ1-1	TRBV11-2	TRBD1	13	NA	CASSLPGQGGAFF	TGTGCCAGCAGCTTACCGGGACAGGGTGGGGCTTTCTTT
TRBJ2-3	TRBV24-1	NA	11	NA	CATSFSDTQYF	TGTGCCACCTCCTTCTCAGATACGCAGTATTTT
TRBJ1-1	TRBV30	NA	16	NA	CAWSVKEAGANTEAFF	TGTGCCTGGAGTGTAAAGGAGGCAGGGGCGAACACTGAAGCTTTCTTT
TRBJ2-1	TRBV9	TRBD2	15	few	CASSVAPGGDNEQFF	TGTGCCAGCAGCGTAGCCCCCGGGGGGGACAATGAGCAGTTCTTC